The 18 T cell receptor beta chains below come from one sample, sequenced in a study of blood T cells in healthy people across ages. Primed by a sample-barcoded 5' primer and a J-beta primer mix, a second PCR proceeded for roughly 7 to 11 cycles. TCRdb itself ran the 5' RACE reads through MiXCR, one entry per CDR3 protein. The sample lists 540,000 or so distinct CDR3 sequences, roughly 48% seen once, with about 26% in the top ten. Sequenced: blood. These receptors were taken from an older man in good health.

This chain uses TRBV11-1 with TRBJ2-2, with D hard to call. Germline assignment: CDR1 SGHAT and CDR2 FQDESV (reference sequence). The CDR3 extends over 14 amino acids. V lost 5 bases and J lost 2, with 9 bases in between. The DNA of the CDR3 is TGTGCCAGCAGCCCGGACCTTAACACCGGGGAGCTGTTTTTT. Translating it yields CASSPDLNTGELFF.

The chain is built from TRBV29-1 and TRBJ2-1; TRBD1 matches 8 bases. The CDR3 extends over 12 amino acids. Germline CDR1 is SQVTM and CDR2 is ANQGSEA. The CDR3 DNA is TGCAGTCAGAGACAGGGGACCCATGAGCAGTTCTTC. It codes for CSQRQGTHEQFF.

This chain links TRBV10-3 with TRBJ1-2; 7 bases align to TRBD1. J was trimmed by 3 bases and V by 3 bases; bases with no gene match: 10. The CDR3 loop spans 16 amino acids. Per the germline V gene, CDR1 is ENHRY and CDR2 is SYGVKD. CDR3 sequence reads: CAISDLGSRGDYGYTF. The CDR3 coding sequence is TGTGCCATCAGTGACCTGGGTAGCAGGGGGGACTATGGCTACACCTTC.

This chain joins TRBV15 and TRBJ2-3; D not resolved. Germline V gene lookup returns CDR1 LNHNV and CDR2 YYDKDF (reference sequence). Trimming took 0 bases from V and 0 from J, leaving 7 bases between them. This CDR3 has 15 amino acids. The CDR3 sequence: CATSRDRDSTDTQYF. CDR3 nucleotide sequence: TGTGCCACCAGCAGAGATCGAGACAGCACAGATACGCAGTATTTT.

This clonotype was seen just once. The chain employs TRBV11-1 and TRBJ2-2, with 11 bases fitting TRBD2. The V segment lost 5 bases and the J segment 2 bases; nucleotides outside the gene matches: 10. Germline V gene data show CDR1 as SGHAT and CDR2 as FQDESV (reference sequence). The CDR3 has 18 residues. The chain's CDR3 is CASSPEPGLAVNTGELFF. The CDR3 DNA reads TGTGCCAGCAGCCCGGAGCCGGGACTAGCGGTAAACACCGGGGAGCTGTTTTTT.

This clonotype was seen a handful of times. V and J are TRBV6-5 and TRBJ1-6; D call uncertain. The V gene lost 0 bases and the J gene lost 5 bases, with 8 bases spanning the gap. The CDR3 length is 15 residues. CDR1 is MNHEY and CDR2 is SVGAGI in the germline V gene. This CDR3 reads CASSYSKGNNSPLHF. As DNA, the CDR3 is TGTGCCAGCAGTTACTCGAAAGGGAATAATTCACCCCTCCACTTT.

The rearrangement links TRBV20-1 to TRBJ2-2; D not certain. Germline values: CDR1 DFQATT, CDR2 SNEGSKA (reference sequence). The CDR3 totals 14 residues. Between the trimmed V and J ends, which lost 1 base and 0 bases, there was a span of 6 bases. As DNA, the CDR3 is TGCAGTGCTAGAGTCTCTCCGAACACCGGGGAGCTGTTTTTT. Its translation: CSARVSPNTGELFF.

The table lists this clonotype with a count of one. CDR3 nucleotide sequence: TGCGCCAGCATCCGCAGCCCGAACACCGGGGAGCTGTTTTTT. Protein product: CASIRSPNTGELFF. The chain employs TRBV5-1 and TRBJ2-2, with D uncertain. Germline values: CDR1 SGHRS, CDR2 YFSETQ. The length of the CDR3 is 14 residues. The ends were cut back, 6 bases at V and 0 bases at J, with 9 bases in the middle.

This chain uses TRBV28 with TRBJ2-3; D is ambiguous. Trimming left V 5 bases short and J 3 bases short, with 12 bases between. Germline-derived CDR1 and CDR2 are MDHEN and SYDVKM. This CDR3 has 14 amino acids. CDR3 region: CASSTLGWTDTQYF. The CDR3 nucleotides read TGTGCCAGCAGTACGCTAGGATGGACAGATACGCAGTATTTT.

The CDR3 DNA reads as TGCAGCGTTGACGGAGCCGAGGCTTCAGATACGCAGTATTTT. Translating gives CSVDGAEASDTQYF. The rearrangement uses TRBV29-1 and TRBJ2-3; D unclear. The V end was cut by 3 bases, the J end by 4 bases, with 14 bases between. Germline lookup yields CDR1 SQVTM and CDR2 ANQGSEA. The CDR3 sequence is 14 residues long.

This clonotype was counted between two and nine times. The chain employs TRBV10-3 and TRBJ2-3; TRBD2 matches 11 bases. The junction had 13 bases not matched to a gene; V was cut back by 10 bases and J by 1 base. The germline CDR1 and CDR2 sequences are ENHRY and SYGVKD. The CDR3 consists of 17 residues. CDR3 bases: TGTGCCAGCGCGACTAGCGGGACCCGTGGGGGCACAGATACGCAGTATTTT. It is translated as CASATSGTRGGTDTQYF.

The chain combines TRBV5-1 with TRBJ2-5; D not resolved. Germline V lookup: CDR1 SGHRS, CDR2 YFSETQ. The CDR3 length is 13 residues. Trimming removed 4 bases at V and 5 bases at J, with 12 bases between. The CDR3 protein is CASSKQVRETQYF. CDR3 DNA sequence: TGCGCCAGCAGCAAGCAGGTCCGGGAGACCCAGTACTTC.

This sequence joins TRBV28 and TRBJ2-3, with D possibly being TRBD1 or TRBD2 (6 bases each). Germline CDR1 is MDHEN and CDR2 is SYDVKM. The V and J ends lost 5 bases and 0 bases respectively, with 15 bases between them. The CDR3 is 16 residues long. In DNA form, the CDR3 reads TGTGCCAGCAGTCCTAGGGGGGTCGTAAGCACAGATACGCAGTATTTT. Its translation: CASSPRGVVSTDTQYF.

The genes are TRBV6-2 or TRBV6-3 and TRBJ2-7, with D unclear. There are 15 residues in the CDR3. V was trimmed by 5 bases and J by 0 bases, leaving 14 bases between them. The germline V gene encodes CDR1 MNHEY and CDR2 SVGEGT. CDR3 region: CASSRPGTISYEQYF. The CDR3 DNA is TGTGCCAGCAGTCGCCCAGGTACGATCTCCTACGAGCAGTACTTC.

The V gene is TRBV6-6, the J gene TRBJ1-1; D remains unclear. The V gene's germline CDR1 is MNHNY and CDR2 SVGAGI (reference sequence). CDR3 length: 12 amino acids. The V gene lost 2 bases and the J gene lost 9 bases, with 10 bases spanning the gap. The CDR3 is CASSYGGRKAFF. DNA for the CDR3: TGTGCCAGCAGTTACGGAGGCAGGAAAGCTTTCTTT.

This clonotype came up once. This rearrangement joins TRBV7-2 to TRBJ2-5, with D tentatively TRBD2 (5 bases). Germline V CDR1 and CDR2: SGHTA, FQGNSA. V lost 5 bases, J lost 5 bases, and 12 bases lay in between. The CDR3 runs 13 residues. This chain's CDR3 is CASSGGPGETQYF. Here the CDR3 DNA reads TGTGCCAGCAGCGGAGGACCGGGGGAGACCCAGTACTTC.

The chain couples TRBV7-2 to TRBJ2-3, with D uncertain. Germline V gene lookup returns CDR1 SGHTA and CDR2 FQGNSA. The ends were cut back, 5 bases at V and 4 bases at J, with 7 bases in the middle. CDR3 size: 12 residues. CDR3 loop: CASSTTPDTQYF. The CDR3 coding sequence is TGTGCCAGCAGCACGACCCCAGATACGCAGTATTTT.

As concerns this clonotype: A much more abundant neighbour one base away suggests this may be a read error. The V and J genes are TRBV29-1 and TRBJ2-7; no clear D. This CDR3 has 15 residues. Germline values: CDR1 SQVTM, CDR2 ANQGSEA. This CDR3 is CSVTNTGHVGHERYF. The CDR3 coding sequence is TGCAGCGTTACAAATACGGGCCACGTCGGGCACGAGCGGTACTTC.